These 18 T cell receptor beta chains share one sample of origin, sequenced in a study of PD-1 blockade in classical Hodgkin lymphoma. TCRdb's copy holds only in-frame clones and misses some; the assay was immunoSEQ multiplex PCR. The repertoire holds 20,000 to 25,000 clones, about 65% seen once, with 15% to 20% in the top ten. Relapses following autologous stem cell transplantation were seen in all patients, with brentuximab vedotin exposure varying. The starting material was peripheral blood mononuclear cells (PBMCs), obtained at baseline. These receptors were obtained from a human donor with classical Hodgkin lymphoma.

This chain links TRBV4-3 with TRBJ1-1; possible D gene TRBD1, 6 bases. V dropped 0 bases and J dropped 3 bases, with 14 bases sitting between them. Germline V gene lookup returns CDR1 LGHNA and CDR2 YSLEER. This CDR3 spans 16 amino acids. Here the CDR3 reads CASSQEAQGLDTEAFF. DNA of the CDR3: TGCGCCAGCAGCCAAGAGGCACAGGGTTTGGACACTGAAGCTTTCTTT.

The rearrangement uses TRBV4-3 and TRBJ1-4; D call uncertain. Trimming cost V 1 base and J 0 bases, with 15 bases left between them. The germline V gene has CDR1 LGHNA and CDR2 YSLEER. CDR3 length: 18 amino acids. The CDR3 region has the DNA TGCGCCAGCAGCCAAGGCGGGATTCAGGCAGCAACTAATGAAAAACTGTTTTTT. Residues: CASSQGGIQAATNEKLFF.

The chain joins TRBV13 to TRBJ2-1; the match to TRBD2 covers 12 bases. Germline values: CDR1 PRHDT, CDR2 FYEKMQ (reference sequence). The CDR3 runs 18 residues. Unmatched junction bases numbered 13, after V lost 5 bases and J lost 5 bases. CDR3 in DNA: TGTGCCAGCAGCCCGCGAACGGGACTAGCGGGCATTAACAATGAGCAGTTCTTC. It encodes CASSPRTGLAGINNEQFF.

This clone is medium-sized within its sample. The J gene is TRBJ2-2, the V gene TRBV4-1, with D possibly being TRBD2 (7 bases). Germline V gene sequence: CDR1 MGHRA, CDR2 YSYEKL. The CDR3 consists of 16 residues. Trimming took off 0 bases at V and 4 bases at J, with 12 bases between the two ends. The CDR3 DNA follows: TGCGCCAGCAGCCAAGACGGACTAGGGGGCACCGGGGAGCTGTTTTTT. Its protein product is CASSQDGLGGTGELFF.

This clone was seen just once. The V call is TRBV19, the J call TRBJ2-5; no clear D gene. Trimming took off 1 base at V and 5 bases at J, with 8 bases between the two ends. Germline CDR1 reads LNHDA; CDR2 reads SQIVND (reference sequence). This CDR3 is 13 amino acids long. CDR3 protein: CASSIVRGETQYF. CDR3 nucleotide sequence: TGTGCCAGTAGTATAGTTCGTGGGGAGACCCAGTACTTC. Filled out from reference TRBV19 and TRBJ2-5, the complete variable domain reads DGGITQSPKYLFRKEGQNVTLSCEQNLNHDAMYWYRQDPGQGLRLIYYSQIVNDFQKGDIAEGYSVSREKKESFPLTVTSAQKNPTAFYLCASSIVRGETQYFGPGTRLLVL.

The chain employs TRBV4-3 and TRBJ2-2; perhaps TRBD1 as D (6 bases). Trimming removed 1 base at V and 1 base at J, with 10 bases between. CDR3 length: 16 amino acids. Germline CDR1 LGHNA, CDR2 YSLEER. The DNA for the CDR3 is TGCGCCAGCAGCCAAGGACCGGGACAGAACACCGGGGAGCTGTTTTTT. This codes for CASSQGPGQNTGELFF.

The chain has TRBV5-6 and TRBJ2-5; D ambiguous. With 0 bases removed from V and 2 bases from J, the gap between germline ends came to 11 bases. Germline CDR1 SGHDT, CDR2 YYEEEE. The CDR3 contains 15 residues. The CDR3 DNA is TGTGCCAGCAGCTTGGGTCCGGCTTTACAAGAGACCCAGTACTTC. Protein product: CASSLGPALQETQYF.

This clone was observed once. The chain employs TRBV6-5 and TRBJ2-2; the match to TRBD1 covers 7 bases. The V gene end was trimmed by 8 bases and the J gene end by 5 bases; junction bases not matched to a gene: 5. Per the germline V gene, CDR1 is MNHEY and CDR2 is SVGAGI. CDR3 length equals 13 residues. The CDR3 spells CASSRGFTGELFF. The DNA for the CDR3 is TGTGCCAGCTCCAGGGGGTTTACCGGGGAGCTGTTTTTT.

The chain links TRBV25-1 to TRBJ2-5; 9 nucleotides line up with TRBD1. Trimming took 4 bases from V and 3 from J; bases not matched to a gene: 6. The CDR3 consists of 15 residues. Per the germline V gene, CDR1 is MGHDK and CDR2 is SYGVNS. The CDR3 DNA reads TGTGCCAGCAGTGCCTGGGACAGGGTTGAAGAGACCCAGTACTTC. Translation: CASSAWDRVEETQYF.

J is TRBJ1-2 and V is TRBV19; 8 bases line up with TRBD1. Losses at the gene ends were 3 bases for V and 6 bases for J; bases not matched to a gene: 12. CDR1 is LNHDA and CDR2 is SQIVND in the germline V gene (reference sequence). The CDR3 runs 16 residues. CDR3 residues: CASSILGGGQAHGYTF. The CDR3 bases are TGTGCCAGTAGTATCCTAGGTGGGGGACAGGCTCATGGCTACACCTTC.

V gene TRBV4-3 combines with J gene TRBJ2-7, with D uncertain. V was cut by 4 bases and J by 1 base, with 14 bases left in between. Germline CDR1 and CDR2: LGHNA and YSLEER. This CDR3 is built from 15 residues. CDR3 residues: CASSPVLGPSYEQYF. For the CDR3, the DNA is TGCGCCAGCAGCCCAGTTCTTGGGCCGTCCTACGAGCAGTACTTC.

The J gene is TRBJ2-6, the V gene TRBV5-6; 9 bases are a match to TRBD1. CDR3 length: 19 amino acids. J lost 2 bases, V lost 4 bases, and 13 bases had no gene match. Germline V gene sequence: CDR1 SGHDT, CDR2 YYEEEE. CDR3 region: CASSKSGQGRNAGANVLTF. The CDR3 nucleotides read TGTGCCAGCAGCAAATCGGGACAGGGTCGGAACGCTGGGGCCAACGTCCTGACTTTC.

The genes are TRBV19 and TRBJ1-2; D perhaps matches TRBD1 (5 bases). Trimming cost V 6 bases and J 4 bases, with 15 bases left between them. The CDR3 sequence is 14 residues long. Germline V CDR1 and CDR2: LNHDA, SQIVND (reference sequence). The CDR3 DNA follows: TGTGCCAGTAGCTTTCTTGGGACCTCCTATGGCTACACCTTC. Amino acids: CASSFLGTSYGYTF. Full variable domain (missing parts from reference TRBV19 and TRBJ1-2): DGGITQSPKYLFRKEGQNVTLSCEQNLNHDAMYWYRQDPGQGLRLIYYSQIVNDFQKGDIAEGYSVSREKKESFPLTVTSAQKNPTAFYLCASSFLGTSYGYTFGSGTRLTVV.

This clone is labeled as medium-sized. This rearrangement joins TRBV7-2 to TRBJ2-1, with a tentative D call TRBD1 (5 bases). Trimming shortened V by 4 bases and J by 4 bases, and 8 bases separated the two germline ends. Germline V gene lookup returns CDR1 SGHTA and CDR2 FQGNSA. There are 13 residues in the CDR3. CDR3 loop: CASSSTEYNEQFF. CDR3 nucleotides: TGTGCCAGCAGCTCGACAGAGTACAATGAGCAGTTCTTC. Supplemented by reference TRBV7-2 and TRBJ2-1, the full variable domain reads GAGVSQSPSNKVTEKGKDVELRCDPISGHTALYWYRQSLGQGLEFLIYFQGNSAPDKSGLPSDRFSAERTGGSVSTLTIQRTQQEDSAVYLCASSSTEYNEQFFGPGTRLTVL.

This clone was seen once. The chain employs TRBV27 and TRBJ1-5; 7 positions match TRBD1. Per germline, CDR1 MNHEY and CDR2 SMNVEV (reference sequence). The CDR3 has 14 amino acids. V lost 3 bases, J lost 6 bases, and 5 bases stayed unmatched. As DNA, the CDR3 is TGTGCCAGCAGTTTCACAGGGGTGGGTCAGCCCCAGCATTTT. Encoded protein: CASSFTGVGQPQHF.

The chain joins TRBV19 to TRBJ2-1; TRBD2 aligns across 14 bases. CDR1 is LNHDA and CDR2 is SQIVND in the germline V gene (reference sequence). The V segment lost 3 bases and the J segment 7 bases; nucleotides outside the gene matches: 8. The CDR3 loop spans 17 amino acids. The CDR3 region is CASSIGGLAGERNEQFF. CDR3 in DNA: TGTGCCAGTAGTATCGGGGGACTAGCGGGAGAGCGAAATGAGCAGTTCTTC.

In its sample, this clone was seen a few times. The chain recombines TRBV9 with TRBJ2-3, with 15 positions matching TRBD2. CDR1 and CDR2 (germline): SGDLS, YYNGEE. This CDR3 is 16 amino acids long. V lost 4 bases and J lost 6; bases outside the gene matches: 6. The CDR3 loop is CASSTGLAGGADTQYF. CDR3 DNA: TGTGCCAGCAGCACCGGACTAGCGGGGGGGGCGGATACGCAGTATTTT.

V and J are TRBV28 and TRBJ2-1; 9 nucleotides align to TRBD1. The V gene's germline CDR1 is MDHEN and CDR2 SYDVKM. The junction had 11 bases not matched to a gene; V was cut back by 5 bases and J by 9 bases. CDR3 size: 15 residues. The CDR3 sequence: CASSPQGTGSREQFF. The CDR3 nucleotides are TGTGCCAGCAGTCCCCAGGGGACAGGGTCGCGTGAGCAGTTCTTC.